This passage covers 30 T cell receptor beta chains from one sample sequenced in a study of beta chain features in type 1 diabetes. The investigators reverse transcribed all of the isolated RNA, so they sequenced expressed TCRB transcripts. Using immunoSEQ multiplex PCR, the repertoire was profiled, and TCRdb retains in-frame clones only, with some absent. Of around 300,000 clones listed, 8% are singletons. The sample consisted of central memory CD4+ T cells from blood. The receptor source for this set is a woman under 30 in good health.

This clone has only a few counts. The V gene is TRBV7-9, the J gene TRBJ2-5; 8 bases are a match to TRBD2. This CDR3 comprises 13 residues. V gave up 6 bases and J gave up 0 bases; unmatched junction bases: 0. CDR1 and CDR2 from the germline V gene are SEHNR and FQNEAQ (reference sequence). CDR3 in amino acids: CASRGLDQETQYF. DNA for the CDR3: TGTGCCAGCAGGGGACTAGACCAAGAGACCCAGTACTTC.

This clone has a single count. This may be a read error: a much more frequent sequence differs by one nucleotide. Other DNA sequences in this sample translate to the same CDR3. The chain combines TRBV6-5 with TRBJ2-2; D is perhaps TRBD2 (5 bases). Germline values: CDR1 MNHEY, CDR2 SVGAGI. This CDR3 is 13 amino acids long. In DNA, the CDR3 is TGTGCCAGCCGGAGGACGGCCACCGGGGAACTGTTTTTT. As protein: CASRRTATGELFF.

The table lists this clone with a few counts. J is TRBJ2-5 and V is TRBV4-2; perhaps D is TRBD1 or TRBD2 (5 bases each). The germline CDR1 and CDR2 sequences are LGHNA and YNFKEQ. Deletions cut 0 bases from V and 5 bases from J, with 16 bases between. CDR3 length: 16 residues. The DNA for the CDR3 is TGTGCCAGCAGCCAAGATGGGACCAGTTCGGCGGAGACCCAGTACTTC. This codes for CASSQDGTSSAETQYF.

This clone has at least ten counts. The rearrangement uses TRBV6-1 and TRBJ2-1; 8 bases fit TRBD2. Germline values: CDR1 MNHNS, CDR2 SASEGT. There are 17 residues in the CDR3. Trimming cost V 3 bases and J 0 bases; bases outside gene matches: 7. The CDR3 DNA reads TGTGCCAGCAGTGACGAACTAGCGGCCCTCTCCTACAATGAGCAGTTCTTC. Translating it yields CASSDELAALSYNEQFF.

A word on this clone: One end of the junction is discordant with germline, which a read error may explain. The V call is TRBV18, the J call TRBJ2-5; 9 positions match TRBD1. Germline V gene data show CDR1 as KGHSH and CDR2 as LQKENI. CDR3 length: 12 amino acids. This chain's CDR3 is CASSSTGGDTNF. CDR3 nucleotides: TGTGCCAGCTCATCGACAGGGGGTGATACCAACTTC.

This clone has more than one count but fewer than ten. This rearrangement joins TRBV7-2 to TRBJ1-1, with a tentative D call TRBD1 (5 bases). V gave up 4 bases and J gave up 11 bases, with 20 bases separating them. This CDR3 region has 14 residues. Looked up from germline, CDR1 is SGHTA and CDR2 is FQGNSA. CDR3 sequence: CASSSRGNFVRAFF. The CDR3 DNA sequence: TGTGCCAGCAGCTCCCGGGGCAATTTCGTGCGGGCTTTCTTT. Together with reference TRBV7-2 and TRBJ1-1, the CDR3 gives the full variable domain: GAGVSQSPSNKVTEKGKDVELRCDPISGHTALYWYRQSLGQGLEFLIYFQGNSAPDKSGLPSDRFSAERTGGSVSTLTIQRTQQEDSAVYLCASSSRGNFVRAFFGQGTRLTVV.

This clone was found a few times. The J gene is TRBJ2-3, the V gene TRBV7-9; 9 bases are a match to TRBD2. Germline V CDR1 and CDR2: SEHNR, FQNEAQ (reference sequence). V shed 7 bases, J shed 3 bases, and the junction held 8 bases outside the gene matches. This CDR3 is 15 amino acids long. The CDR3 is CASNKGTSLTDTQYF. The CDR3 region has the DNA TGTGCCAGCAACAAAGGGACTAGCTTAACAGATACGCAGTATTTT.

The rearrangement links TRBV5-6 to TRBJ2-5; D is possibly TRBD1 (5 bases). The germline V gene has CDR1 SGHDT and CDR2 YYEEEE. The germline V and J ends were trimmed by 1 base and 0 bases, with 13 bases remaining between them. The CDR3 covers 16 residues. This chain's CDR3 is CASSLYHSGYQETQYF. The CDR3 DNA is TGTGCCAGCAGCTTGTATCATTCAGGGTACCAAGAGACCCAGTACTTC.

This clone was counted a few times. The chain has TRBV10-3 and TRBJ2-5; D not certain. V was shortened by 4 bases and J by 3 bases, with 12 bases between the two germline ends. This CDR3 spans 14 amino acids. The germline gives CDR1 ENHRY, CDR2 SYGVKD. The CDR3: CAISAAEREETQYF. CDR3 DNA: TGTGCCATCAGTGCGGCAGAAAGAGAAGAGACCCAGTACTTC.

This clone showed up just a few times. The V and J genes are TRBV5-1 and TRBJ1-1; D is uncertain. The CDR3 has 13 amino acids. Trimming removed 4 bases from V and 1 base from J, with 8 bases in between. Germline loops: CDR1 SGHRS, CDR2 YFSETQ. CDR3 nucleotide sequence: TGCGCCAGCAGCCCCGAAGGGAACACTGAAGCTTTCTTT. Its protein product is CASSPEGNTEAFF.

This clone occurred a few times. The rearrangement links TRBV7-3 to TRBJ1-2, with TRBD1 matching 7 bases. The CDR3 spans 12 residues. With 5 bases clipped from V and 4 bases from J, the junction kept 1 base outside the gene matches. In germline, CDR1 is SGHTA, CDR2 FQGTGA. CDR3 protein: CASSRDSYGYTF. For the CDR3, the DNA is TGTGCCAGCAGCCGGGACAGCTATGGCTACACCTTC.

The sample holds a few counts of this clone. The chain combines TRBV5-1 with TRBJ1-6; D not certain. Trimming pared 6 bases from V and 5 bases from J, leaving 12 bases between. Germline lookup yields CDR1 SGHRS and CDR2 YFSETQ. This CDR3 has 14 amino acids. The CDR3 sequence is CASTSGVHNSPLHF. DNA of the CDR3: TGCGCCAGCACCTCCGGGGTACATAATTCACCCCTCCACTTT.

The V and J genes are TRBV11-3 and TRBJ2-2, with unresolved D. The CDR3 runs 15 residues. Trimming removed 0 bases from V and 1 base from J, with 6 bases in between. Germline assignment: CDR1 SGHNT and CDR2 YENEEA. CDR3 DNA sequence: TGTGCCAGCAGCTTAGATGGGGTGAACACCGGGGAGCTGTTTTTT. It codes for CASSLDGVNTGELFF.

This chain's CDR3 is CASSGKGRNPYGYTF. CDR3 bases: TGTGCCAGCAGTGGAAAAGGTCGGAATCCCTATGGCTACACCTTC. The J gene is TRBJ1-2, the V gene TRBV25-1; D call uncertain. The ends were cut back, 4 bases at V and 4 bases at J, with 16 bases in the middle. CDR1 is MGHDK and CDR2 is SYGVNS in the germline V gene. The CDR3 length is 15 residues.

At least ten counts were recorded for this clone. The chain carries TRBV5-1 and TRBJ1-1; D remains unclear. The V gene lost 4 bases and the J gene lost 4 bases, with 14 bases spanning the gap. Germline CDR1 reads SGHRS; CDR2 reads YFSETQ. This CDR3 contains 14 residues. The CDR3 coding sequence is TGCGCCAGCAGCCCTTATGGGGATTCCACTGAAGCTTTCTTT. It specifies CASSPYGDSTEAFF.

The chain couples TRBV9 to TRBJ2-7, with no clear D. CDR3 length: 14 amino acids. CDR1 and CDR2 (germline): SGDLS, YYNGEE. Trimming removed 4 bases from V and 1 base from J, with 12 bases in between. CDR3 coding DNA: TGTGCCAGCAGCCCGCATATTTTATCCTACGAGCAGTACGTC. Translated, it gives CASSPHILSYEQYV.

The chain joins TRBV30 to TRBJ2-7; 8 nucleotides align to TRBD1. The CDR3 has 15 amino acids. The V segment lost 3 bases and the J segment 2 bases; nucleotides outside the gene matches: 9. The germline V gene has CDR1 GTSNPN and CDR2 SVGIG (reference sequence). CDR3 amino acids: CAWRETGVLAYEQYF. CDR3 nucleotide sequence: TGTGCCTGGAGAGAGACAGGGGTTCTAGCCTACGAGCAGTACTTC.

V is TRBV4-2 and J is TRBJ2-1; D remains ambiguous. V lost 1 base and J lost 8, with 12 bases in between. Germline V gives CDR1 LGHNA, CDR2 YNFKEQ. The CDR3 is made up of 14 amino acids. CDR3 sequence (DNA): TGTGCCAGCAGCCAAGGAACCAGAAGGGATGAGCAGTTCTTC. This encodes CASSQGTRRDEQFF.

This clone was counted a few times. This chain uses TRBV9 with TRBJ1-5; D uncertain. V gave up 0 bases and J gave up 3 bases, with 7 bases separating them. The length of the CDR3 is 14 residues. CDR1 SGDLS and CDR2 YYNGEE come from the germline V gene. The CDR3 is CASSVGWINQPQHF. CDR3 sequence (DNA): TGTGCCAGCAGCGTAGGATGGATCAATCAGCCCCAGCATTTT.

The chain employs TRBV25-1 and TRBJ2-3; TRBD1 is a possible D gene (6 bases). CDR1 MGHDK and CDR2 SYGVNS come from the germline V gene. V was trimmed by 3 bases and J by 10 bases, leaving 11 bases between them. The CDR3 contains 12 residues. The CDR3 DNA is TGTGCCAGCAGTGACCGGACAGAGGCGCAGTATTTT. Translation gives CASSDRTEAQYF.

This chain connects TRBV28 to TRBJ2-6; D may be TRBD1 or TRBD2 (6 bases each). CDR3 length: 18 amino acids. CDR1 and CDR2 (germline): MDHEN, SYDVKM. With 9 bases removed from V and 5 bases from J, the gap between germline ends came to 26 bases. The CDR3 protein is CARGEEPQGSGWANVLTF. In nucleotides, the CDR3 is TGTGCCAGGGGGGAGGAACCACAGGGCTCTGGGTGGGCCAACGTCCTGACTTTC.

This clone turned up a few times. J is TRBJ2-3 and V is TRBV7-2; 8 bases match TRBD1. The V and J ends lost 5 bases and 3 bases, in that order; junction bases with no gene match: 16. CDR1 is SGHTA, CDR2 FQGNSA, per germline. The CDR3 spans 18 residues. The CDR3 region has the DNA TGTGCCAGCAGCAGGCGTGGGACAGGTATTATGAATACAGATACGCAGTATTTT. It specifies CASSRRGTGIMNTDTQYF.

The gene calls are TRBV11-2 and TRBJ2-1; 12 nucleotides match TRBD2. V trimming: 5 bases; J trimming: 1 base; junction bases outside the gene matches: 6. This CDR3 region has 17 residues. Germline CDR1 reads SGHAT; CDR2 reads FQNNGV. The CDR3 here is CASSNPTSGSSYNEQFF. CDR3 sequence (DNA): TGTGCCAGCAGCAACCCGACTAGCGGGAGTTCCTACAATGAGCAGTTCTTC.

This clone was observed a few times. This chain uses TRBV7-9 with TRBJ2-3, with D hard to call. V was cut by 1 base and J by 0 bases, with 5 bases left in between. This CDR3 has 14 amino acids. Per the germline V gene, CDR1 is SEHNR and CDR2 is FQNEAQ (reference sequence). The CDR3 coding sequence is TGTGCCAGCAGCTTAGGGTCAAGCACAGATACGCAGTATTTT. This codes for CASSLGSSTDTQYF.

The J gene is TRBJ2-1, the V gene TRBV7-2; D ambiguous. The CDR3 runs 13 residues. With 3 bases removed from V and 6 bases from J, the gap between germline ends came to 9 bases. Germline loops: CDR1 SGHTA, CDR2 FQGNSA. The CDR3 here is CASSLRLINEQFF. The CDR3 region has the DNA TGTGCCAGCAGCTTGAGGTTGATCAATGAGCAGTTCTTC.

J is TRBJ2-1 and V is TRBV7-9; D call uncertain. The CDR3 contains 15 residues. Germline values: CDR1 SEHNR, CDR2 FQNEAQ (reference sequence). V lost 4 bases, J lost 2 bases, and 12 bases lay in between. The CDR3, as DNA: TGTGCCAGCAGCTCAAGTCGGGCGGCCTACAATGAGCAGTTCTTC. Amino acid sequence: CASSSSRAAYNEQFF.

CDR3 loop: CASSQQVASGANVLTF. The CDR3, as DNA: TGTGCCAGCAGCCAGCAGGTGGCCTCTGGGGCCAACGTCCTGACTTTC. The V call is TRBV7-9, the J call TRBJ2-6, with unresolved D. The CDR3 covers 16 residues. V was shortened by 5 bases and J by 0 bases, with 11 bases between the two germline ends. The germline V gene encodes CDR1 SEHNR and CDR2 FQNEAQ (reference sequence).

This clone is judged medium-sized. The CDR3 bases are TGTGCCAGCGAGCTCGGCTCTGGAAACACCATATATTTT. Translation gives CASELGSGNTIYF. The chain links TRBV7-9 to TRBJ1-3; D not certain. Deletions cut 8 bases from V and 0 bases from J, with 8 bases between. CDR1 SEHNR and CDR2 FQNEAQ come from the germline V gene (reference sequence). The CDR3 has 13 residues.

The sample holds many counts of this clone. This chain connects TRBV18 to TRBJ2-1; TRBD2 agrees at 11 bases. V lost 6 bases, J lost 1 base, and 8 bases stayed unmatched. Germline assignment: CDR1 KGHSH and CDR2 LQKENI. The CDR3 length is 17 residues. For the CDR3, the DNA is TGTGCCAGCTCGGGGGGACTAGCGGCCTATTCCTACAATGAGCAGTTCTTC. It specifies CASSGGLAAYSYNEQFF.

This chain joins TRBV27 and TRBJ1-5; tentative D call: TRBD1 (6 bases). Trimming took 4 bases from V and 4 from J, leaving 11 bases between them. This CDR3 contains 14 residues. Germline V gene lookup returns CDR1 MNHEY and CDR2 SMNVEV (reference sequence). The CDR3 sequence: CASSYQGPNQPQHF. CDR3 coding DNA: TGTGCCAGCAGTTATCAGGGGCCAAATCAGCCCCAGCATTTT.